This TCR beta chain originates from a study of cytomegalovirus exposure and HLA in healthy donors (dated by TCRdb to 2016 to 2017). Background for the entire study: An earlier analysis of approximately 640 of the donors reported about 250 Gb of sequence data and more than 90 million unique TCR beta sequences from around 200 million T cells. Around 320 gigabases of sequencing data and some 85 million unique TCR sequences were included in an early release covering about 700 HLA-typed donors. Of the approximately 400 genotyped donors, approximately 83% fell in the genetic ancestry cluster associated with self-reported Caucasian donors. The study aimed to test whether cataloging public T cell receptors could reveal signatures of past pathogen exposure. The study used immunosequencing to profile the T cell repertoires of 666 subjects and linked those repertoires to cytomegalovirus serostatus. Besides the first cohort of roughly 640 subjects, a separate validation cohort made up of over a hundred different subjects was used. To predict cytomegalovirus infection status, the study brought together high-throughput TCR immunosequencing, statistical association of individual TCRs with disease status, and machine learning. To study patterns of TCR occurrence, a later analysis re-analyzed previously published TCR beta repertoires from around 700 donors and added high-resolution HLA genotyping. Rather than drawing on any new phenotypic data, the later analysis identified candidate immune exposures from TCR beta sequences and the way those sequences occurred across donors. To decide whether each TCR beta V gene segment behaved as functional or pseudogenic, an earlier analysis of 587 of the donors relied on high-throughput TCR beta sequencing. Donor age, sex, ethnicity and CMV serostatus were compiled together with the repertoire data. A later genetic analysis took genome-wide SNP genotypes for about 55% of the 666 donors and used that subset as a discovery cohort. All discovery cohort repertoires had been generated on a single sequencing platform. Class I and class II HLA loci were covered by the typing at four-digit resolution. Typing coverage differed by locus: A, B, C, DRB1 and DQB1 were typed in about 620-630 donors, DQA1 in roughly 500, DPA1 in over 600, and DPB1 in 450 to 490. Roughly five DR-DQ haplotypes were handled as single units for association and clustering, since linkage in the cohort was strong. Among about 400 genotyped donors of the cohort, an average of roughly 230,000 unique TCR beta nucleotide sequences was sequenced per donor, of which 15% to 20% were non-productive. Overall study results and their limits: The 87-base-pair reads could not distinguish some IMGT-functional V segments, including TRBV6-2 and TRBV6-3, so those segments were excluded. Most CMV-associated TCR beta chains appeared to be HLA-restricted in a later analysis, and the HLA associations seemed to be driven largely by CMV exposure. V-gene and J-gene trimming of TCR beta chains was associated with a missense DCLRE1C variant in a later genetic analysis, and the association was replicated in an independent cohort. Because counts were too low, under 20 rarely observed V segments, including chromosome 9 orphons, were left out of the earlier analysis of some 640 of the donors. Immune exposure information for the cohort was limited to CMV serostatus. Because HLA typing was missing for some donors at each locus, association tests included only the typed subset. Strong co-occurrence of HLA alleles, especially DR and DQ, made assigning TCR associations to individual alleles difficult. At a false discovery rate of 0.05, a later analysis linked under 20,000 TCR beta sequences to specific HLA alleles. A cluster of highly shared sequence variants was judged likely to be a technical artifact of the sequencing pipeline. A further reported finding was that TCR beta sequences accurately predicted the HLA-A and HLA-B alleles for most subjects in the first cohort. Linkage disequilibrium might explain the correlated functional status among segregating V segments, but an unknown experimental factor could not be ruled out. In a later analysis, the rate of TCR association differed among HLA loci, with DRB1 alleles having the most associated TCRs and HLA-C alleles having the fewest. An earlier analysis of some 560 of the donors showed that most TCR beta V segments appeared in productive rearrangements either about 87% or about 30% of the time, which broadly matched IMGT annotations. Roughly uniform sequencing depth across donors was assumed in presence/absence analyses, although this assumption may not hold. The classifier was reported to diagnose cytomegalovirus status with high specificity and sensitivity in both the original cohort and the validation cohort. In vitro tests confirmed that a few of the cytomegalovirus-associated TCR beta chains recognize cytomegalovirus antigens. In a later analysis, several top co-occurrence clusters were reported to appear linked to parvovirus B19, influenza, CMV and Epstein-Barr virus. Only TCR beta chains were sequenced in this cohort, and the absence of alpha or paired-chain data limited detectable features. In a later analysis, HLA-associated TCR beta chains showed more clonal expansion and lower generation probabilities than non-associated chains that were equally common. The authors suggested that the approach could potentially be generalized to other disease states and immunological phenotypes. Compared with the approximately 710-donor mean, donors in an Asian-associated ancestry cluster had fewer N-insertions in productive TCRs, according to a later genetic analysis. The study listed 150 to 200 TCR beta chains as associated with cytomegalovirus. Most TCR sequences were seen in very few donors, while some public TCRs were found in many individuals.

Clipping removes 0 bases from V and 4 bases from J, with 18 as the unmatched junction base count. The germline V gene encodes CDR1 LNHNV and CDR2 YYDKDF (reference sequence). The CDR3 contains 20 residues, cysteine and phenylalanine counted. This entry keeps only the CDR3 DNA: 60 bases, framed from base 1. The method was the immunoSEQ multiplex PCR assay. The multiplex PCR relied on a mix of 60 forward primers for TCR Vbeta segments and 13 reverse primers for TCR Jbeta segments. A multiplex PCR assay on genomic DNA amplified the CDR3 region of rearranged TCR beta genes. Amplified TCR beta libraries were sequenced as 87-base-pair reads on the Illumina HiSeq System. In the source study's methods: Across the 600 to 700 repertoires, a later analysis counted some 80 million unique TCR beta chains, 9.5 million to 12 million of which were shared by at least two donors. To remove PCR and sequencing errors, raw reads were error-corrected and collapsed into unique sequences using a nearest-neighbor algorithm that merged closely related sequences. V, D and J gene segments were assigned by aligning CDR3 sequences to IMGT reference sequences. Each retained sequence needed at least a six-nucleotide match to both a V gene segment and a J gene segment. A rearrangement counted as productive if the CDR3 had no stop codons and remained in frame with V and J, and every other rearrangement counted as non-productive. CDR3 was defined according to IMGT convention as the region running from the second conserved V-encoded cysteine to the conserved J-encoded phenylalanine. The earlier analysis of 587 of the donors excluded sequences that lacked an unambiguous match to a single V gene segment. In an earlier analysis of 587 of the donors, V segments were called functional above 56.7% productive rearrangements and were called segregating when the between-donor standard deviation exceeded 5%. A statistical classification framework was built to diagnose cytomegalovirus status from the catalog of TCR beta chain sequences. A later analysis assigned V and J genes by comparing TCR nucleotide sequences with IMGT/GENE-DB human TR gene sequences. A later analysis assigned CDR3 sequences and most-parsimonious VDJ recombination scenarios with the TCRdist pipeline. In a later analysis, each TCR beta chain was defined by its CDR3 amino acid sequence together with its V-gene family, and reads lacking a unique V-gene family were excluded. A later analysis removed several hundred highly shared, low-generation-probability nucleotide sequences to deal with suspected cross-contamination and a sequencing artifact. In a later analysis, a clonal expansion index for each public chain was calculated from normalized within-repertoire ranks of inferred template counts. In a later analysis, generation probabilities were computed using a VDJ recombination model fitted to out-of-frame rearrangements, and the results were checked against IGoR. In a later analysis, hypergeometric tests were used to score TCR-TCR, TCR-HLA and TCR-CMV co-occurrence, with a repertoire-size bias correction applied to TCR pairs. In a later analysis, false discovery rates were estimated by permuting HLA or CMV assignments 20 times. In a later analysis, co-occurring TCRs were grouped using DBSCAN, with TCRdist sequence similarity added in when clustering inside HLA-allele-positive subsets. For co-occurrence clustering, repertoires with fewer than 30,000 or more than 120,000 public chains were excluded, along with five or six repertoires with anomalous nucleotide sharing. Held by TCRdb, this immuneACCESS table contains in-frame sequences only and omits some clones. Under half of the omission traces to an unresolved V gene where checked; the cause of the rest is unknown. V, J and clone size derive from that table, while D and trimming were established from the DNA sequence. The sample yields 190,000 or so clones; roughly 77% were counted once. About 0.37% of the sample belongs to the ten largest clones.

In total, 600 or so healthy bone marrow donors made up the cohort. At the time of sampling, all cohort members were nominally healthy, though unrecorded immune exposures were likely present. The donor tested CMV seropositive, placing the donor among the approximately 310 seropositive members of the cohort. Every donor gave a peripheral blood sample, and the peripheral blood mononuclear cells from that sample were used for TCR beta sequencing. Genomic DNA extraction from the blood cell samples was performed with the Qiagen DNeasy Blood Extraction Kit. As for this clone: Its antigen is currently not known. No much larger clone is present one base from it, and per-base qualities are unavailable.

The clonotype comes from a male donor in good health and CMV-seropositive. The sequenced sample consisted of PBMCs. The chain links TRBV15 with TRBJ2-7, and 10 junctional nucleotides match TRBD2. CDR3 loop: CATSRDITPSGGRPKYEQYF. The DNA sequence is TGTGCCACCAGCAGAGATATAACCCCTAGCGGGGGCCGACCGAAATACGAGCAGTACTTC.